Each of the 29 T cell receptor beta chains below was sequenced from the same sample in a study of neurological immune-mediated disorders. Each CDR3 protein gets one entry after TCRdb re-called the 5' RACE reads with MiXCR. The top ten clones hold 1.3% of a sample with roughly 70,000 distinct CDR3 sequences, less than 4% of them seen once. The sequenced material came from PBMCs. All receptors come from a man younger than 40 with multiple sclerosis.

Ten or more counts support this clonotype. This sequence joins TRBV5-1 and TRBJ2-7; perhaps TRBD2 as D (7 bases). The CDR3 is 15 amino acids. V dropped 5 bases and J dropped 5 bases, with 20 bases sitting between them. Germline V gene sequence: CDR1 SGHRS, CDR2 YFSETQ. The CDR3 region is CASRSLGGPGDEQYF. The CDR3 bases are TGCGCCAGCAGGTCCCTCGGGGGGCCCGGGGACGAGCAGTACTTC.

V usage is TRBV9 and J usage is TRBJ2-1; no definite D call. The length of the CDR3 is 13 residues. The V end was cut by 0 bases, the J end by 7 bases, with 8 bases between. CDR1 and CDR2 (germline): SGDLS, YYNGEE. CDR3 amino acids: CASSVAGRNEQFF. In DNA, the CDR3 is TGTGCCAGCAGCGTAGCTGGTAGGAATGAGCAGTTCTTC.

This clonotype was counted many times. V usage is TRBV14 and J usage is TRBJ1-1; the D gene is possibly TRBD1 (5 bases). CDR1 SGHDN and CDR2 FVKESK come from the germline V gene. The CDR3 runs to 14 residues. V lost 6 bases, J lost 4 bases, and 15 bases lay in between. The CDR3 is CASRLGTGGTEAFF. The CDR3 coding sequence is TGTGCCAGCAGGCTAGGAACAGGAGGCACTGAAGCTTTCTTT.

This clonotype was recorded at least ten times. The V and J genes are TRBV20-1 and TRBJ2-1; 7 positions match TRBD1. The V and J ends lost 3 bases and 5 bases, in that order; junction bases with no gene match: 7. This CDR3 is 14 amino acids long. Germline V gives CDR1 DFQATT, CDR2 SNEGSKA (reference sequence). The CDR3 region is CSASGQTGDNEQFF. In nucleotides, the CDR3 is TGCAGTGCTAGTGGACAAACAGGGGACAATGAGCAGTTCTTC.

This clonotype has a count of ten or more. V gene TRBV10-3 combines with J gene TRBJ2-3; 7 bases line up with TRBD2. The CDR3 spans 16 residues. V was clipped by 3 bases and J by 0 bases; unmatched bases: 6. Germline CDR1 is ENHRY and CDR2 is SYGVKD. This CDR3 reads CAISDGEGPSTDTQYF. As DNA, the CDR3 is TGTGCCATCAGTGACGGGGAGGGCCCTAGCACAGATACGCAGTATTTT.

The rearrangement uses TRBV7-9 and TRBJ2-3; D ambiguous. V shed 0 bases and J shed 5 bases, with 6 bases lying between them. Germline values: CDR1 SEHNR, CDR2 FQNEAQ (reference sequence). This CDR3 has 13 amino acids. For the CDR3, the DNA is TGTGCCAGCAGCTTAGCGTCTGGAGATACGCAGTATTTT. Protein: CASSLASGDTQYF. Complete variable domain (other parts from reference TRBV7-9 and TRBJ2-3): DTGVSQNPRHKITKRGQNVTFRCDPISEHNRLYWYRQTLGQGPEFLTYFQNEAQLEKSRLLSDRFSAERPKGSFSTLEIQRTEQGDSAMYLCASSLASGDTQYFGPGTRLTVL.

At least ten counts were recorded for this clonotype. CDR3 in DNA: TGCGCCAGCAGCCCAGGGTCTACCGGGGAGCTGTTTTTT. This gives the protein CASSPGSTGELFF. The chain recombines TRBV5-1 with TRBJ2-2, with D perhaps matching TRBD1 (5 bases). Trimming left V 4 bases short and J 5 bases short, with 9 bases between. Germline CDR1 is SGHRS and CDR2 is YFSETQ. The CDR3 totals 13 residues.

This clonotype was seen at least ten times. Germline is not matched at one junction end, which may reflect a read error. The chain combines TRBV6-5 with TRBJ1-2, with D possibly TRBD1 on 6 matching bases. CDR1 is MNHEY and CDR2 is SVGAGI in the germline V gene. The length of the CDR3 is 12 residues. CDR3 DNA sequence: TGCCCCGGGGGGGGGGCTCGGGGAGGCTACACCTTC. Protein sequence: CPGGGARGGYTF.

This clonotype was seen ten or more times. The rearrangement links TRBV9 to TRBJ1-1, with D uncertain. V was pared by 0 bases and J by 1 base, with 4 bases between. The CDR3 sequence is 13 residues long. Germline lookup yields CDR1 SGDLS and CDR2 YYNGEE. CDR3 amino acids: CASSVDRNTEAFF. CDR3 nucleotides: TGTGCCAGCAGCGTAGACAGGAACACTGAAGCTTTCTTT.

This clonotype appeared many times. The J gene is TRBJ2-7, the V gene TRBV4-1; no firm D call. Trimming removed 2 bases at V and 1 base at J, with 12 bases between. CDR1 is MGHRA and CDR2 is YSYEKL in the germline V gene. This CDR3 is 15 amino acids long. The CDR3 sequence is CASSQQDVSSYEQYF. As DNA, the CDR3 is TGCGCCAGCAGCCAACAGGACGTCTCTTCCTACGAGCAGTACTTC.

This clonotype was detected ten times or more. CDR3 nucleotide sequence: TGCAGTGCTACTCCAGACGCGGGAAACACCATATATTTT. Translating it yields CSATPDAGNTIYF. This chain uses TRBV20-1 with TRBJ1-3; D remains ambiguous. The CDR3 sequence is 13 residues long. Germline V CDR1 and CDR2: DFQATT, SNEGSKA (reference sequence). The ends were cut back, 4 bases at V and 4 bases at J, with 11 bases in the middle.

This clonotype was detected a few times. CDR3 sequence: CASSLRPGQETQYF. Here the CDR3 DNA reads TGCGCCAGCAGCCTTAGACCGGGCCAAGAGACCCAGTACTTC. The chain uses TRBV4-1 and TRBJ2-5; D is ambiguous. The CDR3 contains 14 residues. Between the trimmed V and J ends, which lost 4 bases and 1 base, there was a span of 10 bases. Per the germline V gene, CDR1 is MGHRA and CDR2 is YSYEKL.

Remarks on this clonotype: Without the conserved terminal phenylalanine or tryptophan, this CDR3 likely stems from a read error. The chain combines TRBV5-1 with TRBJ1-1, with D unclear. V was clipped by 0 bases and J by 1 base, with 7 bases between them. Per germline, CDR1 SGHRS and CDR2 YFSETQ. The CDR3 loop spans 14 amino acids. The CDR3 region is CASSLGIGNTEAFN. In DNA form, the CDR3 reads TGCGCCAGCAGCTTGGGAATAGGGAACACTGAAGCTTTCAAT.

This clonotype was seen at least ten times. The gene calls are TRBV20-1 and TRBJ2-1; 14 bases are shared with TRBD2. This CDR3 has 13 amino acids. Trimming removed 6 bases from V and 9 bases from J; junction bases left unmatched: 4. The germline CDR1 and CDR2 sequences are DFQATT and SNEGSKA (reference sequence). CDR3: CSAPGLAGVEQFF. In nucleotides, the CDR3 is TGCAGTGCCCCGGGACTAGCGGGGGTTGAGCAGTTCTTC.

This clonotype was seen many times. The CDR3 reads CASSWAGQGAVEQYF. The CDR3 coding sequence is TGTGCCAGCAGCTGGGCAGGACAGGGGGCTGTCGAGCAGTACTTC. The chain uses TRBV7-8 and TRBJ2-7, with 11 bases that match TRBD1. Germline CDR1 SGHVS, CDR2 FQNEAQ. Trimming took 4 bases from V and 6 from J; bases not matched to a gene: 8. The CDR3 spans 15 residues.

This clonotype showed up just a few times. Because the CDR3 is missing its conserved closing phenylalanine or tryptophan, this is likely a read error. The chain joins TRBV5-5 to TRBJ2-1; D is uncertain. CDR3 length: 13 residues. V was clipped by 0 bases and J by 0 bases, with 1 base between them. CDR1 SGHKS and CDR2 YYEKEE come from the germline V gene (reference sequence). The DNA for the CDR3 is TGTGCCAGCAGCTTGGACTCCTACAATGAGCAGTTCAAC. Translating gives CASSLDSYNEQFN.

This clonotype came up many times. The chain employs TRBV3-1 and TRBJ2-1, with D perhaps assigned TRBD1 or TRBD2 (6 bases each). The V end lost 1 base, the J end lost 9 bases, and 16 bases lay between the germline ends. The CDR3 runs 15 residues. CDR1 is LGHDT, CDR2 YNNKEL, per germline (reference sequence). CDR3 sequence reads: CASSQAGGQGSEQFF. The CDR3 bases are TGTGCCAGCAGCCAAGCCGGGGGTCAGGGGAGTGAGCAGTTCTTC.

This clonotype was recorded at least ten times. The rearrangement links TRBV6-6 to TRBJ2-7; 10 positions agree with TRBD1. Germline loops: CDR1 MNHNY, CDR2 SVGAGI (reference sequence). Trimming took 7 bases from V and 1 from J; bases not matched to a gene: 7. The CDR3 extends over 15 amino acids. The CDR3 nucleotides are TGTGCCAGCACCCCCGAGGACAGGGGGTCCTACGAGCAGTACTTC. This codes for CASTPEDRGSYEQYF.

This clonotype was recorded at least ten times. V and J are TRBV12-3 or TRBV12-4 and TRBJ1-1; 10 positions match TRBD1. Trimming cost V 8 bases and J 8 bases; bases outside gene matches: 11. The CDR3 sequence is 14 residues long. In nucleotides, the CDR3 is TGTGCCAGCTCTCCAGGCGGACAGGGGGGGGAAGCTTTCTTT. It codes for CASSPGGQGGEAFF.

This clonotype was observed many times. V is TRBV25-1 and J is TRBJ1-1; TRBD1 is a possible D gene (5 bases). Germline-derived CDR1 and CDR2 are MGHDK and SYGVNS. The CDR3 totals 13 residues. Trimming shortened V by 6 bases and J by 4 bases, and 12 bases separated the two germline ends. CDR3 region: CASSEGHLTEAFF. CDR3 coding DNA: TGTGCCAGCAGCGAAGGACACCTCACTGAAGCTTTCTTT. The whole variable domain, remainder taken from reference TRBV25-1 and TRBJ1-1, is EADIYQTPRYLVIGTGKKITLECSQTMGHDKMYWYQQDPGMELHLIHYSYGVNSTEKGDLSSESTVSRIRTEHFPLTLESARPSHTSQYLCASSEGHLTEAFFGQGTRLTVV.

This clonotype occurred many times. The rearrangement links TRBV4-1 to TRBJ2-1, with unresolved D. Per the germline V gene, CDR1 is MGHRA and CDR2 is YSYEKL. CDR3 size: 16 residues. Between the trimmed V and J ends, which lost 0 bases and 6 bases, there was a span of 15 bases. CDR3 loop: CASSQDSPWRTNEQFF. The CDR3 DNA follows: TGCGCCAGCAGCCAAGATAGCCCATGGCGAACCAATGAGCAGTTCTTC.

In its sample, this clonotype was seen many times. The J gene is TRBJ2-7, the V gene TRBV10-3; 9 nucleotides agree with TRBD2. Germline V lookup: CDR1 ENHRY, CDR2 SYGVKD. This CDR3 is built from 14 residues. J lost 4 bases, V lost 1 base, and 2 bases had no gene match. This CDR3 reads CAISEFSGGYEQYF. In DNA form, the CDR3 reads TGTGCCATCAGTGAGTTTAGCGGGGGTTACGAGCAGTACTTC.

The V call is TRBV12-5, the J call TRBJ2-2; D gene uncertain. V lost 4 bases, J lost 1 base, and 7 bases lay in between. CDR3 length equals 14 residues. Germline CDR1 is LGHNT and CDR2 is FRNRAP. This chain's CDR3 is CASGSLGNTGELFF. The CDR3 DNA is TGTGCTAGTGGTTCCCTCGGGAACACCGGGGAGCTGTTTTTT.

This clonotype has ten or more counts. V is TRBV7-2 and J is TRBJ2-1; D unresolved. Germline V lookup: CDR1 SGHTA, CDR2 FQGNSA. The CDR3 spans 15 residues. V lost 5 bases and J lost 2, with 13 bases in between. Here the CDR3 DNA reads TGTGCCAGCAGCCCCTATGGTGGGACCTACAATGAGCAGTTCTTC. Residues: CASSPYGGTYNEQFF.

The sample holds many counts of this clonotype. J is TRBJ1-3 and V is TRBV7-9, with TRBD1 matching over 8 bases. CDR1 SEHNR and CDR2 FQNEAQ come from the germline V gene (reference sequence). Trimming took 5 bases from V and 8 from J; bases not matched to a gene: 11. The CDR3 has 15 residues. CDR3 region: CASSPDRGPGHTIYF. CDR3 bases: TGTGCCAGCAGCCCCGACAGGGGACCGGGGCACACCATATATTTT.

This clonotype was detected many times. The chain combines TRBV7-2 with TRBJ1-5; no reliable D call. This CDR3 is built from 13 residues. The V and J ends lost 7 bases and 4 bases respectively, with 11 bases between them. Germline V CDR1 and CDR2: SGHTA, FQGNSA. The CDR3 sequence: CASNGSPNQPQHF. The CDR3 DNA sequence: TGTGCCAGCAATGGAAGCCCAAATCAGCCCCAGCATTTT.

This clonotype was observed many times. This chain uses TRBV12-3 or TRBV12-4 with TRBJ1-2; D is uncertain. The CDR3 covers 13 residues. V shed 3 bases and J shed 8 bases, with 13 bases lying between them. CDR3 sequence: CASSLWQSYGYTF. CDR3 bases: TGTGCCAGCAGTTTGTGGCAGTCTTACGGCTACACCTTC.

Ten or more counts support this clonotype. The chain recombines TRBV5-1 with TRBJ2-1; D assignment may be TRBD1 or TRBD2 (5 bases each). Per germline, CDR1 SGHRS and CDR2 YFSETQ. This CDR3 has 18 amino acids. With 5 bases removed from V and 5 bases from J, the gap between germline ends came to 26 bases. The CDR3 DNA sequence: TGCGCCAGCAGGTCCTACCGGGGCCTCGTAAGAGGGGACAATGAGCAGTTCTTC. Translated: CASRSYRGLVRGDNEQFF.

As to this clonotype: This may be a read error: a much more frequent sequence differs by one nucleotide. The CDR3 sequence: CASSITGSGAKVLTF. Here the CDR3 DNA reads TGTGCCAGCAGCATTACGGGCTCTGGGGCCAAAGTCCTGACTTTC. The J gene is TRBJ2-6, the V gene TRBV13; D perhaps matches TRBD1 (5 bases). Germline-derived CDR1 and CDR2 are PRHDT and FYEKMQ (reference sequence). This CDR3 is 15 amino acids long.